The present T cell receptor (beta chain) was sequenced within a study of T cell repertoires in ileal Crohn's disease. Produced via immunoSEQ multiplex PCR; TCRdb's table is partial and in-frame only. This table has fewer than 10,000 clones, approximately 82% appearing once. V was trimmed by 6 bases and J by 5 bases, leaving 13 bases between them. From germline, CDR1 is KGHSH and CDR2 LQKENI. The CDR3 has 14 amino acids. The chain couples TRBV18 to TRBJ1-4; no definite D call. The sequenced material came from ileal tissue. The clonotype was recovered from an adult with Crohn's disease. The CDR3 bases are TGTGCCAGCTCCCCCTCAGGCCCAAATGAAAAACTGTTTTTT. Protein: CASSPSGPNEKLFF.